One sample yielded the 25 T cell receptor beta chains listed below, sequenced in a study of early T cells in non-severe SARS-CoV-2 infection. Using its own MiXCR run on the 5' RACE reads, TCRdb lists one record per CDR3 protein. The sample yields more than 55,000 distinct CDR3 sequences, around 10% seen once. Sequencing was performed on whole blood. These receptors all stem from an adult who was a healthcare worker with PCR-confirmed SARS-CoV-2 infection or an uninfected control (not recorded which).

At least ten counts were recorded for this clonotype. This chain connects TRBV6-2 or TRBV6-3 to TRBJ2-2; TRBD2 is a possible D gene (6 bases). CDR3 size: 14 residues. V shed 6 bases and J shed 6 bases, with 14 bases lying between them. Germline loops: CDR1 MNHEY, CDR2 SVGEGT. Here the CDR3 DNA reads TGTGCCAGCAGCCCTGGACTAAAAGCCGGGGAGCTGTTTTTT. Translation gives CASSPGLKAGELFF.

This clonotype occurred many times. The chain employs TRBV9 and TRBJ1-5; D possibly corresponds to TRBD1 (5 bases). V lost 4 bases, J lost 2 bases, and 10 bases lay in between. Germline V lookup: CDR1 SGDLS, CDR2 YYNGEE. The CDR3 totals 14 residues. CDR3 nucleotide sequence: TGTGCCAGCAGCCGGGGCCGGGGCAATCAGCCCCAGCATTTT. Translation gives CASSRGRGNQPQHF.

This clonotype was found many times. The chain is built from TRBV28 and TRBJ1-1, with 7 bases that match TRBD1. The germline gives CDR1 MDHEN, CDR2 SYDVKM. The CDR3 covers 16 residues. Trimming removed 6 bases from V and 1 base from J; junction bases left unmatched: 11. The CDR3 reads CASRPSDRAANTEAFF. The CDR3 nucleotides read TGTGCCAGCAGACCCTCAGACAGGGCAGCGAACACTGAAGCTTTCTTT.

This clonotype was seen a handful of times. The rearrangement links TRBV15 to TRBJ2-7, with a weak D call TRBD1 (6 bases). V was cut by 5 bases and J by 4 bases, with 18 bases left in between. The CDR3 has 15 amino acids. Germline assignment: CDR1 LNHNV and CDR2 YYDKDF (reference sequence). CDR3 sequence reads: CATSAVQGLMYEQYF. Here the CDR3 DNA reads TGTGCCACCAGCGCCGTTCAGGGGTTAATGTACGAGCAGTACTTC.

The rearrangement joins TRBV11-2 to TRBJ2-5; maybe TRBD1 (6 bases). V was trimmed by 1 base and J by 3 bases, leaving 9 bases between them. Germline V gives CDR1 SGHAT, CDR2 FQNNGV. This CDR3 has 14 amino acids. The CDR3 loop reads CASSLGGTKETQYF. The CDR3 coding sequence is TGTGCCAGCAGCTTAGGAGGGACAAAAGAGACCCAGTACTTC.

J is TRBJ2-1 and V is TRBV5-3, with TRBD1 as a possible D gene (6 bases). TRBV5-3 is reported as an ORF; its role is uncertain. The ends were cut back, 0 bases at V and 5 bases at J, with 9 bases in the middle. The CDR3 is made up of 14 amino acids. CDR3 bases: TGTGCCAGAAGCTTGGGGACAGAGAACAATGAGCAGTTCTTC. It is translated as CARSLGTENNEQFF.

This clonotype showed up many times. This chain connects TRBV20-1 to TRBJ2-6, with 12 nucleotides matching TRBD1. The length of the CDR3 is 16 residues. Germline CDR1 reads DFQATT; CDR2 reads SNEGSKA (reference sequence). The J segment lost 1 base and the V segment lost 5 bases, leaving 3 bases of the junction unmatched. The CDR3 DNA sequence: TGCAGTGCTGCGGGACAGGGGGCATCTGGGGCCAACGTCCTGACTTTC. Encoded protein: CSAAGQGASGANVLTF.

The table lists this clonotype with many counts. The chain employs TRBV4-3 and TRBJ1-5; D might be TRBD1 (6 bases). This CDR3 has 16 amino acids. From germline, CDR1 is LGHNA and CDR2 YSLEER. The V gene lost 3 bases and the J gene lost 0 bases, with 12 bases spanning the gap. CDR3 coding DNA: TGCGCCAGCAGCCAGGGGGGGCCGAATAGCAATCAGCCCCAGCATTTT. It encodes CASSQGGPNSNQPQHF.

This clonotype turned up a few times. V is TRBV7-8 and J is TRBJ1-3; D ambiguous. Trimming took off 2 bases at V and 0 bases at J, with 11 bases between the two ends. The length of the CDR3 is 16 residues. The germline V gene has CDR1 SGHVS and CDR2 FQNEAQ. The CDR3 nucleotides are TGTGCCAGCAGCTTAACCGAACTGCGCTCTGGAAACACCATATATTTT. Its translation: CASSLTELRSGNTIYF.

This chain joins TRBV7-2 and TRBJ1-2; 8 nucleotides line up with TRBD1. Germline V gene lookup returns CDR1 SGHTA and CDR2 FQGNSA. Germline trimming cut 5 bases from V and 2 bases from J; bases unmatched to any gene: 7. There are 15 residues in the CDR3. CDR3 amino acids: CASSHYRDRNYGYTF. The CDR3 DNA is TGTGCCAGCAGCCACTACCGGGACAGGAACTATGGCTACACCTTC.

There are many counts of this clonotype. The chain recombines TRBV30 with TRBJ2-5, with TRBD2 matching 8 bases. Germline CDR1 GTSNPN, CDR2 SVGIG (reference sequence). Unmatched junction bases numbered 12, after V lost 4 bases and J lost 5 bases. The CDR3 has 15 residues. The CDR3 sequence: CAWNTGREVAETQYF. CDR3 DNA sequence: TGTGCCTGGAATACTGGGCGGGAGGTCGCGGAGACCCAGTACTTC.

This clonotype was seen many times. The chain recombines TRBV7-9 with TRBJ1-2; 7 bases fit TRBD1. The CDR3 is made up of 14 amino acids. J was trimmed by 5 bases and V by 3 bases; bases with no gene match: 6. Germline CDR1 reads SEHNR; CDR2 reads FQNEAQ (reference sequence). Here the CDR3 reads CASSFGPGQYGYTF. The CDR3 DNA follows: TGTGCCAGCAGCTTCGGACCGGGACAGTATGGCTACACCTTC.

This clonotype was counted between two and nine times. The chain carries TRBV29-1 and TRBJ2-7; weak D call: TRBD2 (6 bases). The CDR3 contains 12 residues. Germline lookup yields CDR1 SQVTM and CDR2 ANQGSEA. V lost 7 bases, J lost 3 bases, and 13 bases lay in between. The CDR3 sequence is CSAGVDYYEQYF. The CDR3 DNA is TGCAGCGCGGGAGTGGACTACTACGAGCAGTACTTC.

This clonotype was seen a few times. J is TRBJ1-2 and V is TRBV7-2; D might be TRBD1 (6 bases). V was trimmed by 5 bases and J by 8 bases, leaving 18 bases between them. Per the germline V gene, CDR1 is SGHTA and CDR2 is FQGNSA. The CDR3 is made up of 14 amino acids. This chain's CDR3 is CASSKGLAGAGYTF. As DNA, the CDR3 is TGTGCCAGCAGCAAGGGGTTGGCAGGGGCCGGCTACACCTTC.

This clonotype was recorded at least ten times. V gene TRBV9 combines with J gene TRBJ2-2, with D perhaps given as TRBD1 or TRBD2 (5 bases each). This CDR3 comprises 14 residues. The germline V gene has CDR1 SGDLS and CDR2 YYNGEE. Deletions cut 2 bases from V and 2 bases from J, with 7 bases between. The CDR3 loop reads CASSVRGNTGELFF. CDR3 bases: TGTGCCAGCAGCGTGAGGGGAAACACCGGGGAGCTGTTTTTT.

This clonotype has at least ten counts. The chain employs TRBV29-1 and TRBJ1-5; D is undetermined. The length of the CDR3 is 14 residues. Trimming removed 7 bases at V and 6 bases at J, with 19 bases between. The germline gives CDR1 SQVTM, CDR2 ANQGSEA. The CDR3 nucleotides are TGCAGCGCCCGTGGCAGCGACGGCGGTCAGCCCCAGCATTTT. Its protein is CSARGSDGGQPQHF.

The chain carries TRBV28 and TRBJ1-4; 7 bases align to TRBD1. J was trimmed by 8 bases and V by 3 bases; bases with no gene match: 3. Germline V gene data show CDR1 as MDHEN and CDR2 as SYDVKM. The CDR3 spans 13 residues. The CDR3 region is CASSFGTVEKLFF. The CDR3 DNA sequence: TGTGCCAGCAGTTTTGGGACAGTGGAAAAACTGTTTTTT.

This clonotype was detected a few times. CDR3 coding DNA: TGCAGTGCTAGAGACCAGGGGGTTGATACGCAGTATTTT. This gives the protein CSARDQGVDTQYF. V and J are TRBV20-1 and TRBJ2-3; 7 bases are a match to TRBD1. The length of the CDR3 is 13 residues. The V gene's germline CDR1 is DFQATT and CDR2 SNEGSKA (reference sequence). V dropped 0 bases and J dropped 6; count of bases not matched to a gene: 3.

This clonotype appeared many times. This chain connects TRBV29-1 to TRBJ2-1; D is unresolved. Germline-derived CDR1 and CDR2 are SQVTM and ANQGSEA. This CDR3 is 11 amino acids long. V gave up 7 bases and J gave up 0 bases, with 4 bases separating them. CDR3 in DNA: TGCAGCGGGAACTCCTACAATGAGCAGTTCTTC. Amino acid sequence: CSGNSYNEQFF.

This chain connects TRBV6-5 to TRBJ1-1; a weak D match, TRBD1 (5 bases). CDR1 MNHEY and CDR2 SVGAGI come from the germline V gene. V was cut by 7 bases and J by 6 bases, with 9 bases left in between. The CDR3 covers 11 residues. This CDR3 reads CASTKGPEAFF. DNA of the CDR3: TGTGCCAGCACCAAGGGGCCTGAAGCTTTCTTT.

In its sample, this clonotype was seen a few times. The chain joins TRBV7-2 to TRBJ2-1, with 8 nucleotides matching TRBD2. The CDR3 runs 15 residues. Germline V gene data show CDR1 as SGHTA and CDR2 as FQGNSA. Unmatched junction bases numbered 7, after V lost 2 bases and J lost 7 bases. The CDR3 here is CASSLNPGGPNEQFF. In DNA, the CDR3 is TGTGCCAGCAGCTTAAATCCGGGAGGGCCGAATGAGCAGTTCTTC.

This sequence joins TRBV7-3 and TRBJ2-1, with 7 bases lining up with TRBD2. The CDR3 is made up of 14 amino acids. Germline V gene sequence: CDR1 SGHTA, CDR2 FQGTGA. Trimming took 1 base from V and 5 from J; bases not matched to a gene: 2. CDR3 bases: TGTGCCAGCAGCTTAATGACTAGCCACAATGAGCAGTTCTTC. It translates to CASSLMTSHNEQFF.

This clonotype was detected ten times or more. Here the CDR3 DNA reads TGTGCCAGCAGTGAAGGGTTAGCGGGAGGGGCTAGGGAGCAGTTCTTC. Protein product: CASSEGLAGGAREQFF. The gene calls are TRBV2 and TRBJ2-1; 11 bases fit TRBD2. The CDR3 extends over 16 amino acids. CDR1 SNHLY and CDR2 FYNNEI come from the germline V gene. V was pared by 1 base and J by 10 bases, with 9 bases of the junction left unmatched. Full variable domain (remainder filled in from reference TRBV2 and TRBJ2-1): EPEVTQTPSHQVTQMGQEVILRCVPISNHLYFYWYRQILGQKVEFLVSFYNNEISEKSEIFDDQFSVERPDGSNFTLKIRSTKLEDSAMYFCASSEGLAGGAREQFFGPGTRLTVL.

The sample holds a few counts of this clonotype. This rearrangement joins TRBV29-1 to TRBJ2-1; D is uncertain. From germline, CDR1 is SQVTM and CDR2 ANQGSEA. V dropped 8 bases and J dropped 2 bases, with 10 bases sitting between them. The CDR3 extends over 12 amino acids. CDR3 DNA: TGCAGCATACGTCGGCCCTACAATGAGCAGTTCTTC. Protein sequence: CSIRRPYNEQFF.

In its sample, this clonotype was seen many times. The J gene is TRBJ2-3, the V gene TRBV20-1; D not certain. The germline gives CDR1 DFQATT, CDR2 SNEGSKA (reference sequence). Between the trimmed V and J ends, which lost 3 bases and 5 bases, there was a span of 6 bases. The CDR3 runs to 11 residues. CDR3 sequence reads: CSARSGDTQYF. CDR3 DNA: TGCAGTGCTAGGTCGGGAGATACGCAGTATTTT.